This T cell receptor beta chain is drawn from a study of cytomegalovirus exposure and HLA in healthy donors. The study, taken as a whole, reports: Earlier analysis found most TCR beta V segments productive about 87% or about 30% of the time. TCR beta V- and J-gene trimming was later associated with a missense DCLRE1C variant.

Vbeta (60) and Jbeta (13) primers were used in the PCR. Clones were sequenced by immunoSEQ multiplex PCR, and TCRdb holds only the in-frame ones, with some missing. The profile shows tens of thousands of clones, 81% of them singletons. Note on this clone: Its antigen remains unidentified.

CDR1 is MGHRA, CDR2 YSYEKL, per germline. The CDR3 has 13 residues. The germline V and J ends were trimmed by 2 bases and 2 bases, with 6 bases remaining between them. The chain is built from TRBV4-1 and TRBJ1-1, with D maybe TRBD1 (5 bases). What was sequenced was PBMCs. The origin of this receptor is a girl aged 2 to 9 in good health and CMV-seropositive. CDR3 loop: CASSQWGNTEAFF. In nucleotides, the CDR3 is TGCGCCAGCAGCCAATGGGGCAACACTGAAGCTTTCTTT.